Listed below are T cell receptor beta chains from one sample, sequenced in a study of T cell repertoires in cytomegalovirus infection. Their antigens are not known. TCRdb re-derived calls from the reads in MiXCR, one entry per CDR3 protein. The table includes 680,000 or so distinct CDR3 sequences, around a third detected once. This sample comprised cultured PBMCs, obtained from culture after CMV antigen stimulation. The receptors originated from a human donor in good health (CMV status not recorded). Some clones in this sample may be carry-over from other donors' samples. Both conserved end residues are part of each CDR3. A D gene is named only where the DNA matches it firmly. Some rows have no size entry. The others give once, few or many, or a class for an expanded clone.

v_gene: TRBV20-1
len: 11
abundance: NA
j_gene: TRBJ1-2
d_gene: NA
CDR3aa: CSEGGAYGYTF
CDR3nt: TGCAGTGAGGGGGGGGCCTATGGCTACACCTTC

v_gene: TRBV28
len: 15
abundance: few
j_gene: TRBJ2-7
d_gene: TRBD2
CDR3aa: CASIPGGTTPYEQYF
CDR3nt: TGTGCCAGCATCCCCGGCGGGACTACGCCCTACGAGCAGTACTTC

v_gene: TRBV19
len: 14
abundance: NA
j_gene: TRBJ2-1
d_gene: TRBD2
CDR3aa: CATENFSGGTEQFF
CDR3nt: TGTGCCACCGAAAACTTTAGCGGGGGCACTGAGCAGTTCTTC

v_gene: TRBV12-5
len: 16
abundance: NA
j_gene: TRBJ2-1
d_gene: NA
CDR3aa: CASGLVLATAYNEQFF
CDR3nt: TGTGCTAGTGGTTTGGTACTTGCGACGGCCTACAATGAGCAGTTCTTC

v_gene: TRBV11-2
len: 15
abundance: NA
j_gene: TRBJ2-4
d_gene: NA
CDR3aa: CASSLPGLAANIQYF
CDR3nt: TGTGCCAGCAGCTTACCCGGTCTAGCAGCGAACATTCAGTACTTC

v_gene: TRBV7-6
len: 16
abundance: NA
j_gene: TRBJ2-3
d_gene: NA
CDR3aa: CASSLVGSPSTDTQYF
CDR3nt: TGTGCCAGCAGCTTAGTAGGGAGCCCTAGCACAGATACGCAGTATTTT

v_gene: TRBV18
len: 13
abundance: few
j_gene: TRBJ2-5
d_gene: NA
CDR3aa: CASKSSSEETQYF
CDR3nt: TGTGCCAGCAAAAGCTCGTCCGAAGAGACCCAGTACTTC

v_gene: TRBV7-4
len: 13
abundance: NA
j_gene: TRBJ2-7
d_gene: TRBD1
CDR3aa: CASSLTGGTEQYF
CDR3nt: TGTGCCAGCAGCCTGACAGGGGGGACCGAGCAGTACTTC

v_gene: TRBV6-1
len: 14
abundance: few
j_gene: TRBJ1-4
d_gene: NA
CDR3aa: CASSKEGRFEKLFF
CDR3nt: TGTGCCAGCTCCAAGGAGGGGAGGTTTGAAAAACTGTTTTTT

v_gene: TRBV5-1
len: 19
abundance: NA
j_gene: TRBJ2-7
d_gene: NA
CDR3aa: CASSSGDLVGGTRSYEQYF
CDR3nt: TGCGCCAGCAGCTCCGGAGATTTAGTTGGCGGGACCCGGTCCTACGAGCAGTACTTC

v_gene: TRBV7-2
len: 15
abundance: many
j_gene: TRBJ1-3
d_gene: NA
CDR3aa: CASSIERRSGNTIYF
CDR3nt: TGTGCCAGCAGCATTGAAAGGAGATCTGGAAACACCATATATTTT

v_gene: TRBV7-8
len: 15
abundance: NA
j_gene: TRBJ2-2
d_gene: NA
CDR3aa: CASSLEAQGGGELFF
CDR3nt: TGTGCCAGCAGCTTAGAAGCGCAGGGCGGCGGGGAGCTGTTTTTT

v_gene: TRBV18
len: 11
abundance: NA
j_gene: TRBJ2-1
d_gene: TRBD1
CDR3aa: CASSPEGQLFF
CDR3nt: TGTGCCAGCTCACCAGAGGGACAGCTGTTCTTC

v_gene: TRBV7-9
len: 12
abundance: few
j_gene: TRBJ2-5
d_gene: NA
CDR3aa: CASSLTIETQYF
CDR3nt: TGTGCCAGCAGCTTGACGATAGAGACCCAGTACTTC

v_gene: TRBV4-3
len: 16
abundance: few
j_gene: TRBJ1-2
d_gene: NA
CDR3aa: CASSQDYEGRVYGYTF
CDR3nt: TGCGCCAGCAGCCAAGATTACGAGGGCAGGGTCTATGGCTACACCTTC

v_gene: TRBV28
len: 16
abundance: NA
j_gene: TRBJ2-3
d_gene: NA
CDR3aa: CATLDQGPGGADTQYF
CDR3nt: TGTGCCACCCTAGACCAGGGGCCAGGAGGAGCAGATACGCAGTATTTT

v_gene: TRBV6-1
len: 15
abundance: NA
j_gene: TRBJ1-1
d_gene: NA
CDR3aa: CASSGMSGKNTEAFF
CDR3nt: TGTGCCAGCAGTGGGATGTCGGGGAAGAACACTGAAGCTTTCTTT

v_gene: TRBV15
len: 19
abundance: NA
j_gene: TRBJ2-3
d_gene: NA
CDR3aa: CATSRDYPGSGPSTDTQYF
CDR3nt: TGTGCCACCAGCAGAGATTACCCCGGTAGCGGACCTAGCACAGATACGCAGTATTTT

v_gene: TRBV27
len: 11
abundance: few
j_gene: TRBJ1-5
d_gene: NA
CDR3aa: CASGMDQPQHF
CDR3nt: TGTGCCAGCGGGATGGATCAGCCCCAGCATTTT

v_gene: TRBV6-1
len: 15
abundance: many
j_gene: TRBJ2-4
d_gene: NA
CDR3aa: CASSRDQRAKNIQYF
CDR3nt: TGTGCCAGCAGCCGCGATCAGAGAGCCAAAAACATTCAGTACTTC

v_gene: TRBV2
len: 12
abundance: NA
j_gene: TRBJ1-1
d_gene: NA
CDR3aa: CASRKFGVEAFF
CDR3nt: TGTGCCAGCAGGAAGTTTGGGGTTGAAGCTTTCTTT

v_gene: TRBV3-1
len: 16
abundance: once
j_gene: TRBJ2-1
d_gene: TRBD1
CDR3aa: CASSQDPNRGITEQFF
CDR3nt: TGTGCCAGCAGCCAAGACCCCAACAGGGGGATAACTGAGCAGTTCTTC

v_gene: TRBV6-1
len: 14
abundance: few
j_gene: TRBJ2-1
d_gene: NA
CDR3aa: CASSTQGTGNEQFF
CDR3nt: TGTGCCAGCAGTACCCAGGGTACGGGGAATGAGCAGTTCTTC

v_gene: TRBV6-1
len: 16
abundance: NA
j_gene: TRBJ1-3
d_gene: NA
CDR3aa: CASSAVRGAEGSTIYF
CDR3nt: TGTGCCAGCAGCGCGGTCCGGGGGGCGGAAGGCTCCACCATATATTTT

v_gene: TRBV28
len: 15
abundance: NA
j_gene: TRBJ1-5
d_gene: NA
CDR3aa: CASRLDTHWDQPQHF
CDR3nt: TGTGCCAGCAGGTTAGACACCCACTGGGATCAGCCCCAGCATTTT

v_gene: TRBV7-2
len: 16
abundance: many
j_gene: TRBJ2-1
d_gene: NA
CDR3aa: CASSLAGASSYNEQFF
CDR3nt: TGTGCCAGCAGCTTAGCGGGGGCTAGCAGCTACAATGAGCAGTTCTTC

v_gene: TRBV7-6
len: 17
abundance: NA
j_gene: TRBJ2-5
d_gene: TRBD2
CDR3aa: CASSPLHSGVPGETQYF
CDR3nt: TGTGCCAGCAGCCCACTCCATAGCGGGGTCCCCGGGGAGACCCAGTACTTC

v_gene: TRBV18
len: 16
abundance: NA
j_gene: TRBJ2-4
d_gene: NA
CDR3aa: CASSPPRVNAKNIQYF
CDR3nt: TGTGCCAGCTCACCGCCGCGGGTCAACGCCAAAAACATTCAGTACTTC

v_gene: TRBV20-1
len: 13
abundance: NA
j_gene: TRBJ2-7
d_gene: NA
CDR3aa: CSAREPGAYEQYF
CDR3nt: TGCAGTGCTAGGGAACCGGGGGCATACGAGCAGTACTTC

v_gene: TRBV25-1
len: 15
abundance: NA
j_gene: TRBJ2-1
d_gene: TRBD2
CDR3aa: CASSSTSGRQNEQFF
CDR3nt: TGTGCCAGCAGCTCGACTAGCGGGAGACAAAATGAGCAGTTCTTC

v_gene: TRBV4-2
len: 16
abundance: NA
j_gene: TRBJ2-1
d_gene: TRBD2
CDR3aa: CASSQVSGGGVDEQFF
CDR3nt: TGTGCCAGCAGCCAAGTTAGCGGCGGGGGGGTCGATGAGCAGTTCTTC

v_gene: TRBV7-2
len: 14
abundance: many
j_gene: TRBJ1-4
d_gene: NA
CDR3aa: CASSFAGANEKLFF
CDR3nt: TGTGCCAGCAGCTTCGCAGGGGCTAATGAAAAACTGTTTTTT

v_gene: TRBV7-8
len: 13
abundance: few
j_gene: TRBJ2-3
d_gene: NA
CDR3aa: CASSQDRTDTQYF
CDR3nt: TGTGCCAGCAGCCAGGACCGCACAGATACGCAGTATTTT

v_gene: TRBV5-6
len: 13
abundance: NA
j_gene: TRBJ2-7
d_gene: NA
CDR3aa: CASSLRPHYEQYF
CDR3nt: TGTGCCAGCAGCTTGCGGCCGCACTACGAGCAGTACTTC

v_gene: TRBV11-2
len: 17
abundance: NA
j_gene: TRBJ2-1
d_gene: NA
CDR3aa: CASSFRSSRRAYNEQFF
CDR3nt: TGTGCCAGCAGCTTCAGAAGCTCCCGCCGGGCCTACAATGAGCAGTTCTTC

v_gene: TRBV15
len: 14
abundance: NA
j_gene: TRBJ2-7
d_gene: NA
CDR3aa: CATSSGGFSYEQYF
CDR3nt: TGTGCCACCAGCAGTGGAGGGTTCTCCTACGAGCAGTACTTC

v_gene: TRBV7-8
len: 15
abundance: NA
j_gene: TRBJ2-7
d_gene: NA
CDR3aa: CASSTRPSPSYEQYF
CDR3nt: TGTGCCAGCAGCACCCGGCCGTCGCCCTCCTACGAGCAGTACTTC

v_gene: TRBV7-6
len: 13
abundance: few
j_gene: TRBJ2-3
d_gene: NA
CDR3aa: CASSLGVWDTQYF
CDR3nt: TGTGCCAGCAGCTTAGGGGTGTGGGATACGCAGTATTTT

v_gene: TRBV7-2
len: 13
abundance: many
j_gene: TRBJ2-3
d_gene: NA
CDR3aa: CASSWTTVDTQYF
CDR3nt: TGTGCCAGCAGCTGGACAACGGTAGATACGCAGTATTTT

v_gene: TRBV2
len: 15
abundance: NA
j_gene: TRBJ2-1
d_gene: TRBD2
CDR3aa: CASTRLAGLTNEQFF
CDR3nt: TGTGCCAGCACCCGGCTAGCGGGACTCACCAATGAGCAGTTCTTC

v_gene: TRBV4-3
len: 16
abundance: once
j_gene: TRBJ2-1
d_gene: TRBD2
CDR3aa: CASSHSAGLAGNEQFF
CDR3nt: TGCGCCAGCAGCCACAGCGCCGGACTAGCGGGCAATGAGCAGTTCTTC

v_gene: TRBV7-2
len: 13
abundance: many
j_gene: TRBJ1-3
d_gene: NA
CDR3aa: CATLSSSGNTIYF
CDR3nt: TGTGCCACCCTGTCTAGCTCTGGAAACACCATATATTTT

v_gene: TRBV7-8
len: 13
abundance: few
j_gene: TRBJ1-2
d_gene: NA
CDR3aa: CASSPDPRAGYTF
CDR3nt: TGTGCCAGCAGCCCAGACCCAAGGGCGGGCTACACCTTC

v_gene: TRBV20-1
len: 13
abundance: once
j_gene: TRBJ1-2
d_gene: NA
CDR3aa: CSATAGANYGYTF
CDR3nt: TGCAGTGCTACGGCAGGGGCTAACTATGGCTACACCTTC

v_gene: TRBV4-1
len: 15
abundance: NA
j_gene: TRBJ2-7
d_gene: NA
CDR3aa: CASSQEWTDIYEQYF
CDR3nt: TGCGCCAGCAGCCAAGAGTGGACGGACATATACGAGCAGTACTTC

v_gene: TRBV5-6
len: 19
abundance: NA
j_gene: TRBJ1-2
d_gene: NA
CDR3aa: CASSAWGRAALGANYGYTF
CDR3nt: TGTGCCAGCAGCGCTTGGGGGAGGGCTGCCCTTGGGGCTAACTATGGCTACACCTTC

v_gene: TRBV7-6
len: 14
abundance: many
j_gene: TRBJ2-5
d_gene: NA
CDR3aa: CASSLGLAGETQYF
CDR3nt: TGTGCCAGCAGCTTAGGACTCGCGGGCGAGACCCAGTACTTC

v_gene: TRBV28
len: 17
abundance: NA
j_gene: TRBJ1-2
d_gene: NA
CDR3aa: CASSYRVRDGGNYGYTF
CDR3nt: TGTGCCAGCAGTTACCGGGTGAGGGACGGTGGTAACTATGGCTACACCTTC

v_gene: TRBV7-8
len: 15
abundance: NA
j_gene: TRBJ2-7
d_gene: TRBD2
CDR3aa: CASSFGTSGIGEQYF
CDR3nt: TGTGCCAGCAGCTTCGGGACTAGCGGGATCGGCGAGCAGTACTTC

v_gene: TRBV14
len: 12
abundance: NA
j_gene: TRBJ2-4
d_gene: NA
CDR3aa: CASSQVGNVQYF
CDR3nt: TGTGCCAGCAGCCAAGTAGGAAACGTTCAGTACTTC

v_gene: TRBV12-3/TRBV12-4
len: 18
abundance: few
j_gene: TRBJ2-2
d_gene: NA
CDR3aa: CASLTTHVRQGRAGELFF
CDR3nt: TGTGCCAGCCTCACTACCCACGTCCGGCAGGGTCGAGCCGGGGAGCTGTTTTTT

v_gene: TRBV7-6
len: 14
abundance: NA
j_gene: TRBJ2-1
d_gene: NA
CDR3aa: CASSLVGVRNEQFF
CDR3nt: TGTGCCAGCAGCTTAGTTGGGGTTAGGAATGAGCAGTTCTTC

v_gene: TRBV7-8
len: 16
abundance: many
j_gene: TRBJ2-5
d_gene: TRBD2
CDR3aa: CASSLTLAGDQETQYF
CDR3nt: TGTGCCAGCAGCTTGACCCTAGCGGGGGACCAAGAGACCCAGTACTTC

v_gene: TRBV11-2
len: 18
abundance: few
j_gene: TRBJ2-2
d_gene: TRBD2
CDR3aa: CASSLSLAGGANTGELFF
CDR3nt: TGTGCCAGCAGCCTATCTCTGGCGGGGGGCGCGAACACCGGGGAGCTGTTTTTT

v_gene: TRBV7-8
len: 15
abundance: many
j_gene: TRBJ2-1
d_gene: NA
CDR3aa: CASSLVGGAYNEQFF
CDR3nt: TGTGCCAGCAGCTTAGTCGGCGGTGCCTACAATGAGCAGTTCTTC

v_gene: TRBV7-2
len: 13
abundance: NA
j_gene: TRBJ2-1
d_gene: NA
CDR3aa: CTSSLRGADEQFF
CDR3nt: TGTACCAGCAGCTTAAGGGGGGCGGATGAGCAGTTCTTC

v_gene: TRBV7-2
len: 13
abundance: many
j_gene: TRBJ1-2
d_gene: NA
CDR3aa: CASNLKWNYGYTF
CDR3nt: TGTGCCAGCAACCTAAAATGGAACTATGGCTACACCTTC

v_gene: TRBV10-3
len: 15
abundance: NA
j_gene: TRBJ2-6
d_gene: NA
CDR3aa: CATSMGNSGANVLTF
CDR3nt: TGTGCCACGTCTATGGGGAACTCTGGGGCCAACGTCCTGACTTTC